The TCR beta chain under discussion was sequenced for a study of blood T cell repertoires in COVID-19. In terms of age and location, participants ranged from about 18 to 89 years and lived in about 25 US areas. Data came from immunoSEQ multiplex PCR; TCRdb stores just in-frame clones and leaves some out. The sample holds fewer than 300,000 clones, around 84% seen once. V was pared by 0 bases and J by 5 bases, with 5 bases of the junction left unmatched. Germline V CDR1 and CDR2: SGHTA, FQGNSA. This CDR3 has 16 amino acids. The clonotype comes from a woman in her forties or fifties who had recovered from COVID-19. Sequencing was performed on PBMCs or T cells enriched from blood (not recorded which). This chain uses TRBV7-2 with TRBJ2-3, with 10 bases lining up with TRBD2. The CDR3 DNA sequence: TGTGCCAGCAGCTTAGCGCAGGCTAGCGGGGGAGATACGCAGTATTTT. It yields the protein CASSLAQASGGDTQYF. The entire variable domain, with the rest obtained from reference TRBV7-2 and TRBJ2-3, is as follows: GAGVSQSPSNKVTEKGKDVELRCDPISGHTALYWYRQSLGQGLEFLIYFQGNSAPDKSGLPSDRFSAERTGGSVSTLTIQRTQQEDSAVYLCASSLAQASGGDTQYFGPGTRLTVL.